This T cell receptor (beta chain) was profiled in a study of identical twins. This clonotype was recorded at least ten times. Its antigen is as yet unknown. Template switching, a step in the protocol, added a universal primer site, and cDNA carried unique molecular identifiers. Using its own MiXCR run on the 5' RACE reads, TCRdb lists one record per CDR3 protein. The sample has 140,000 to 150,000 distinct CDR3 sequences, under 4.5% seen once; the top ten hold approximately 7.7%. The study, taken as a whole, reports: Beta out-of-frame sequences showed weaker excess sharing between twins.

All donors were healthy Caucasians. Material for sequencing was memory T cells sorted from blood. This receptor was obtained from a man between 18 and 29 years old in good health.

CDR3 in DNA: TGTGCCAGCAGCCCTTTACCGACCAGGGACCCCGCTCGGGAGCAGTTCTTC. This encodes CASSPLPTRDPAREQFF. The chain couples TRBV14 to TRBJ2-1; D may match TRBD1 or TRBD2 (5 bases each). The ends were cut back, 4 bases at V and 10 bases at J, with 26 bases in the middle. The germline V gene has CDR1 SGHDN and CDR2 FVKESK. This CDR3 has 17 amino acids. Full variable domain (remainder filled in from reference TRBV14 and TRBJ2-1): EAGVTQFPSHSVIEKGQTVTLRCDPISGHDNLYWYRRVMGKEIKFLLHFVKESKQDESGMPNNRFLAERTGGTYSTLKVQPAELEDSGVYFCASSPLPTRDPAREQFFGPGTRLTVL.